This TCR beta chain was identified in a study of T cells in Graves' hyperthyroidism and ophthalmopathy. This clonotype has only a few counts. Template material for amplifying TCR beta CDR3 regions consisted of RNA transcripts. The HTBI primer set served for first-round RT-PCR of the TCR CDR3. Each CDR3 protein gets one entry after TCRdb re-called the multiplex PCR reads with MiXCR. This sample has about 600,000 distinct CDR3 sequences, with 14% found just once. With 5 bases removed from V and 0 bases from J, the gap between germline ends came to 17 bases. Germline lookup yields CDR1 MNHNS and CDR2 SASEGT. The CDR3 extends over 16 amino acids.

Material for sequencing was blood. The chain is built from TRBV6-1 and TRBJ2-7; no clear D gene. The sequence came from a woman under 30 with Graves' ophthalmopathy. DNA for the CDR3: TGTGCCAGCAGTCCCCCACCTCGTCGGAGCTCCTACGAGCAGTACTTC. It is translated as CASSPPPRRSSYEQYF.